This TCR beta chain was documented in a study of OX40 agonist ivuxolimab in advanced cancers. Study-level background: Patients in the trial were receiving intravenous ivuxolimab every 2 weeks, at doses of 0.01 to 10 mg/kg. Anti-PD-1, anti-PD-L1 or anti-CTLA-4 therapy given earlier was allowed, and approximately 40% had some. General study points: Relatively little clonal expansion, among the lowest observed, appeared in partial responders at 0.1-3.0 mg/kg.

With respect to this clone: Its specificity is not known.

The J segment lost 5 bases and the V segment lost 2 bases, leaving 4 bases of the junction unmatched. Germline assignment: CDR1 LGHNA and CDR2 YNFKEQ. The CDR3 is 14 residues long. Assay used: immunoSEQ multiplex PCR; TCRdb lists only in-frame clones, some missing. The table records 55,000 to 75,000 clones, roughly nine tenths of them present only once. Specimen: CD4+ or CD8+ T cells sorted from blood, collected in a trial of the OX40 agonist ivuxolimab. This sequence originates from an adult with an advanced solid tumor such as melanoma, head and neck, liver or kidney cancer. This rearrangement joins TRBV4-2 to TRBJ1-1; the match to TRBD1 covers 8 bases. The CDR3 loop is CASSQTDRVTEAFF. The CDR3 coding sequence is TGTGCCAGCAGCCAAACGGACAGGGTGACTGAAGCTTTCTTT.